The clone carrying this TCR beta chain has ten or more counts. Its antigen is unknown. This specimen belongs to a study of molecular identifiers for immune sequencing clone quantification. Study summary: Replicates partitioned RNA from approximately 20,000 or 100,000 naive CD8 cells into five parts, sequencing four. General observations from the study: Clones that had above 20 RNA copies took up over 98% of effector molecules but under 1% in naive cells.

CDR1 and CDR2 (germline): SGDLS, YYNGEE. Trimming left V 3 bases short and J 0 bases short, with 15 bases between. This CDR3 contains 17 residues. Naive CD8 T cells, phenotype CD8+CD4-CCR7+CD45RA+, were sorted. Previously described methods and listed TCR primers produced bulk TCR libraries. TCRdb fed the PCR reads into MiXCR, producing one record per CDR3 protein. Of more than 250,000 distinct CDR3 sequences listed, about 22% are singletons. This TCR derives from a human donor in good health. Some libraries in this study had Jurkat cell RNA spiked in. The chain is built from TRBV9 and TRBJ2-2; D possibly corresponds to TRBD1 (6 bases). Sequencing was done on a sample of naive CD8+ T cells from blood, with Jurkat cell RNA spiked in. Specified subset: FACS-sorted CD8+CD4-CCR7+CD45RA+ naive T cells. Here the CDR3 reads CASSAQIDRPNTGELFF. In DNA, the CDR3 is TGTGCCAGCAGCGCCCAGATCGACAGGCCGAACACCGGGGAGCTGTTTTTT.